This T cell receptor (beta chain) was sequenced for a study of cytomegalovirus exposure and HLA in healthy donors. Data came from immunoSEQ multiplex PCR; TCRdb stores just in-frame clones and leaves some out. In the table there are about 140,000 clones, approximately 90% of which are singletons. The CDR3 is made up of 13 amino acids. Losses at the gene ends were 5 bases for V and 6 bases for J; bases not matched to a gene: 2. The germline V gene has CDR1 SEHNR and CDR2 FQNEAQ (reference sequence). This TCR came from a man aged 18 to 30 in good health and CMV-seronegative. Input material: PBMCs. This chain joins TRBV7-9 and TRBJ1-3, with 9 nucleotides matching TRBD1. The CDR3 loop is CASSRDRENTIYF. The DNA for the CDR3 is TGTGCCAGCAGCCGGGACAGGGAAAACACCATATATTTT. The full variable domain, its missing parts supplied by reference TRBV7-9 and TRBJ1-3, is DTGVSQNPRHKITKRGQNVTFRCDPISEHNRLYWYRQTLGQGPEFLTYFQNEAQLEKSRLLSDRFSAERPKGSFSTLEIQRTEQGDSAMYLCASSRDRENTIYFGEGSWLTVV.